The 2 T cell receptor beta chains reported below all come from one sample, sequenced in a study of shared clonotypes between healthy human individuals. Method: immunoSEQ multiplex PCR; TCRdb's copy keeps in-frame clones and lacks some. The repertoire holds about a million clones, with about 72% as singletons. The material sequenced was memory CD4+ T cells from PBMCs. Subset: CD45RA-negative fraction. These receptors all come from a young man in good health. Some clones in this sample may be carry-over from other donors' samples.

In regard to this clone: This likely traces to a read error, being one base from a far larger clone. Other DNA sequences in this specimen translate into the identical CDR3. V gene TRBV7-2 combines with J gene TRBJ2-1; 10 bases align to TRBD2. Germline-derived CDR1 and CDR2 are SGHTA and FQGNSA. Unmatched junction bases numbered 0, after V lost 1 base and J lost 6 bases. CDR3 size: 14 residues. Here the CDR3 reads CASSLGTSGNEQFF. The CDR3 DNA follows: TGTGCCAGCAGCTTAGGGACTAGCGGCAATGAGCAGTTCTTC. Full variable domain (rest looked up from reference TRBV7-2 and TRBJ2-1): GAGVSQSPSNKVTEKGKDVELRCDPISGHTALYWYRQSLGQGLEFLIYFQGNSAPDKSGLPSDRFSAERTGGSVSTLTIQRTQQEDSAVYLCASSLGTSGNEQFFGPGTRLTVL.

This chain connects TRBV7-8 to TRBJ1-2; TRBD1 aligns across 7 bases. The CDR3 has 14 amino acids. V dropped 5 bases and J dropped 8; count of bases not matched to a gene: 11. CDR1 is SGHVS and CDR2 is FQNEAQ in the germline V gene. Written as DNA, the CDR3 is TGTGCCAGCAGCCCCCTCGACAGGGCCCAGGGCTACACCTTC. It is translated as CASSPLDRAQGYTF. Full variable domain (missing parts from reference TRBV7-8 and TRBJ1-2): GAGVSQSPRYKVAKRGQDVALRCDPISGHVSLFWYQQALGQGPEFLTYFQNEAQLDKSGLPSDRFFAERPEGSVSTLKIQRTQQEDSAVYLCASSPLDRAQGYTFGSGTRLTVV.